The 3 T cell receptor beta chains presented below share a single source sample, sequenced in a study of OX40 agonist ivuxolimab in advanced cancers. Some clones are missing from TCRdb's copy, which holds only in-frame ones; the method was immunoSEQ multiplex PCR. The table shows about 83,000 clones, with about 88% occurring only once. Sequenced here: CD4+ or CD8+ T cells sorted from blood, sampled in a trial of the OX40 agonist ivuxolimab. The origin of the receptors is an adult with an advanced solid tumor such as melanoma, head and neck, liver or kidney cancer.

The V call is TRBV2, the J call TRBJ2-7, with D perhaps matching TRBD2 (6 bases). CDR3 size: 14 residues. Germline V gives CDR1 SNHLY, CDR2 FYNNEI. V was trimmed by 3 bases and J by 4 bases, leaving 13 bases between them. For the CDR3, the DNA is TGTGCCAGCAGTGAGGGACTCCGGTCTTACGAGCAGTACTTC. The encoded protein is CASSEGLRSYEQYF. The whole variable domain, filled in from reference TRBV2 and TRBJ2-7, reads EPEVTQTPSHQVTQMGQEVILRCVPISNHLYFYWYRQILGQKVEFLVSFYNNEISEKSEIFDDQFSVERPDGSNFTLKIRSTKLEDSAMYFCASSEGLRSYEQYFGPGTRLTVT.

This chain connects TRBV2 to TRBJ2-1; tentative D call: TRBD2 (6 bases). The CDR3 length is 14 residues. Germline V gene data show CDR1 as SNHLY and CDR2 as FYNNEI. V was cut by 7 bases and J by 3 bases, with 13 bases left in between. The CDR3 DNA is TGTGCCAGCATGAAGGGACTGAACTACAATGAGCAGTTCTTC. The encoded protein is CASMKGLNYNEQFF. The full variable domain, completed using reference TRBV2 and TRBJ2-1, is EPEVTQTPSHQVTQMGQEVILRCVPISNHLYFYWYRQILGQKVEFLVSFYNNEISEKSEIFDDQFSVERPDGSNFTLKIRSTKLEDSAMYFCASMKGLNYNEQFFGPGTRLTVL.

This clone was seen only a few times. The chain has TRBV11-2 and TRBJ2-3; D ambiguous. The CDR3 loop spans 17 amino acids. Trimming took 0 bases from V and 2 from J, leaving 15 bases between them. CDR1 and CDR2 from the germline V gene are SGHAT and FQNNGV. The CDR3 region has the DNA TGTGCCAGCAGCTTAGAAGTCTCCCCGGGCTACACAGATACGCAGTATTTT. As protein: CASSLEVSPGYTDTQYF. Full variable domain (rest looked up from reference TRBV11-2 and TRBJ2-3): EAGVAQSPRYKIIEKRQSVAFWCNPISGHATLYWYQQILGQGPKLLIQFQNNGVVDDSQLPKDRFSAERLKGVDSTLKIQPAKLEDSAVYLCASSLEVSPGYTDTQYFGPGTRLTVL.